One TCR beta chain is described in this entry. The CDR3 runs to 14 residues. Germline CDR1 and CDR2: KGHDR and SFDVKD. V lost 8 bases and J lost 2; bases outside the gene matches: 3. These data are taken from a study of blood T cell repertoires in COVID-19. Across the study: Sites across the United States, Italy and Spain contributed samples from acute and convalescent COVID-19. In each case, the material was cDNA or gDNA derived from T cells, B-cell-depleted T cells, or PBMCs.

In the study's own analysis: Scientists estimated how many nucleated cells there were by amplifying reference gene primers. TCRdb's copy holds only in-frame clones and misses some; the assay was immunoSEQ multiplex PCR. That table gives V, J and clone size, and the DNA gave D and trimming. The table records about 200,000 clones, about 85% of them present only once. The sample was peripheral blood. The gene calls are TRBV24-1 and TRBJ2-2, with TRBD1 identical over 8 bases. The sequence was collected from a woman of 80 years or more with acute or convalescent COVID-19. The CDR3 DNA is TGTGCCACCAAAGGACAGGGAAACACCGGGGAGCTGTTTTTT. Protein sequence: CATKGQGNTGELFF.